This T cell receptor beta chain was sequenced for a study of blood T cell repertoires in COVID-19. Study as a whole: The United States, Italy and Spain were the sources of the acute and convalescent COVID-19 samples.

V was pared by 2 bases and J by 7 bases, with 21 bases between. CDR1 is GTSNPN and CDR2 is SVGIG in the germline V gene (reference sequence). This CDR3 has 15 amino acids. Assay used: immunoSEQ multiplex PCR; TCRdb lists only in-frame clones, some missing. Among 250,000 to 300,000 clones listed, 85% were seen once. The clonotype comes from a man aged 45-65 years with active or convalescent COVID-19. Material: peripheral blood. The chain employs TRBV30 and TRBJ2-7, with TRBD2 as a possible D gene (6 bases). CDR3 DNA sequence: TGTGCCTGGAGTAGGCTAGCGCGGGACGGGTTGGAGCAGTACTTC. Protein sequence: CAWSRLARDGLEQYF. Together with reference TRBV30 and TRBJ2-7, the CDR3 gives the full variable domain: SQTIHQWPATLVQPVGSPLSLECTVEGTSNPNLYWYRQAAGRGLQLLFYSVGIGQISSEVPQNLSASRPQDRQFILSSKKLLLSDSGFYLCAWSRLARDGLEQYFGPGTRLTVT.